The TCR beta chain under discussion was sequenced for a study of early T cells in non-severe SARS-CoV-2 infection. About the research overall: Whole-blood bulk RNA, unsorted, was sequenced, and chains were unpaired.

The germline CDR1 and CDR2 sequences are KGHSH and LQKENI. The CDR3 has 15 amino acids. After removal of 3 bases from V and 2 bases from J, the junction contained 3 bases not matched to a gene. Tagging with unique molecular identifiers was applied to individual cDNA molecules. TCRdb reprocessed the 5' RACE reads via MiXCR and lists one record per CDR3 protein. The table shows about 83,000 distinct CDR3 sequences, with around 12% occurring only once. Sequenced: whole blood. This TCR came from an adult who was a healthcare worker with PCR-confirmed SARS-CoV-2 infection or an uninfected control (not recorded which). The V and J genes are TRBV18 and TRBJ2-5; 10 bases map to TRBD2. As DNA, the CDR3 is TGTGCCAGCTCACCGGTACTAGCGGGGCAAGAGACCCAGTACTTC. Amino acids: CASSPVLAGQETQYF.